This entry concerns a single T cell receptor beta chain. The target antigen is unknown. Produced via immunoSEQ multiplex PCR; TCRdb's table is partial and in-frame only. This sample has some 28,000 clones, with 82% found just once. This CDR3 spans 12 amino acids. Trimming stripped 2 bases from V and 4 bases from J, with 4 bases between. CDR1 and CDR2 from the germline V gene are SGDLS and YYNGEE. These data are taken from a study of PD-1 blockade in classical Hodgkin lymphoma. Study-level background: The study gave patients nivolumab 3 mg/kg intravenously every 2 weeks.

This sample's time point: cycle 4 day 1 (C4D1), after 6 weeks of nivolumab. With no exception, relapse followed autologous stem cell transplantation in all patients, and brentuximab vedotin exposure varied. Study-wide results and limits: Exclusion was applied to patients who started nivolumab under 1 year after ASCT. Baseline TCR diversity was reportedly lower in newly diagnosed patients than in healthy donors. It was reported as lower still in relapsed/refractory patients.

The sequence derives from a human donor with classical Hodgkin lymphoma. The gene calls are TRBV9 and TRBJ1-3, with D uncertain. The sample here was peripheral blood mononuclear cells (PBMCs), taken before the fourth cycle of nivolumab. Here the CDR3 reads CASSVEGNTIYF. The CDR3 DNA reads TGTGCCAGCAGCGTGGAGGGAAACACCATATATTTT.